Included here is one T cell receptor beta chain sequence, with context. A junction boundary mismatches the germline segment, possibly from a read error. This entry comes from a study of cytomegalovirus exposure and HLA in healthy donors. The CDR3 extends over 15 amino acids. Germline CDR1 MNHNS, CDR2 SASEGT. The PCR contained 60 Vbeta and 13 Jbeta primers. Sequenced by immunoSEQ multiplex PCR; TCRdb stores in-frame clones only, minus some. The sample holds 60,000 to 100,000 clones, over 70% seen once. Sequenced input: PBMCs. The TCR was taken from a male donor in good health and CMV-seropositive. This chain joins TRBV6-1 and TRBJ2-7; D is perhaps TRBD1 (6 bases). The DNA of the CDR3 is TGTGCCAGCAGCGTAAGGCAGGGGATCTCCCACGAGCAGTACTTC. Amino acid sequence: CASSVRQGISHEQYF.